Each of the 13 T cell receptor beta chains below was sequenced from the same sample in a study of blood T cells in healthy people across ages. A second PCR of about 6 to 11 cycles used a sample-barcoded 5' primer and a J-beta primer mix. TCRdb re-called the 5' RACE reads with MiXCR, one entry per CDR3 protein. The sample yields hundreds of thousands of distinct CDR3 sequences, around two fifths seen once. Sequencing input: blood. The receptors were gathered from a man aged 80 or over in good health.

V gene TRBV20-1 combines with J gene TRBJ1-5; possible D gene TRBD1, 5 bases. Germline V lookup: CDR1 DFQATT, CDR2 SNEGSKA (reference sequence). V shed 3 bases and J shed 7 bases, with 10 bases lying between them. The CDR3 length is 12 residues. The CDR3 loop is CSARQGSQPQHF. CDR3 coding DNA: TGCAGTGCTAGGCAGGGCTCCCAGCCCCAGCATTTT.

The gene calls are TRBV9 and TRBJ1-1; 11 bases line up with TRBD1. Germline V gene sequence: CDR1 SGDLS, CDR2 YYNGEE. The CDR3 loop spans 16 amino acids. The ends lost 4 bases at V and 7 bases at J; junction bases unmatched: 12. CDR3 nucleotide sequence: TGTGCCAGCAGCCCGACGGGACAGGGGGGACGAATTGAAGCTTTCTTT. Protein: CASSPTGQGGRIEAFF.

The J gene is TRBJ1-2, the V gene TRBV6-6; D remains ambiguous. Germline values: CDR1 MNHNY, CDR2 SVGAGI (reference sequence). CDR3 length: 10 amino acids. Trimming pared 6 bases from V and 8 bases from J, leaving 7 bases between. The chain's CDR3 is CASRRTGYTF. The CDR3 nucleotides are TGTGCCAGCAGACGAACAGGCTACACCTTC.

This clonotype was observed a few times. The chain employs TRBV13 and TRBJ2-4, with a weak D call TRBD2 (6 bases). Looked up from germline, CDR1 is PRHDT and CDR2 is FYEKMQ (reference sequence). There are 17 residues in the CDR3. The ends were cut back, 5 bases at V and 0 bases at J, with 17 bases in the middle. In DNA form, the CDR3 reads TGTGCCAGCAGCCGCCGGACTGGAGGGATAGCCAAAAACATTCAGTACTTC. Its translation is CASSRRTGGIAKNIQYF.

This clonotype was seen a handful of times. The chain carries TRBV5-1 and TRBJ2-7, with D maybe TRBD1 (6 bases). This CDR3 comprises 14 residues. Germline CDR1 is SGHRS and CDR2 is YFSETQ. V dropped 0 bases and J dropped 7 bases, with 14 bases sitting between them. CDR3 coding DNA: TGCGCCAGCAGCTTGGGGGACAAGATCGGGGAGCAGTACTTC. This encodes CASSLGDKIGEQYF.

CDR3 amino acids: CASSYARPSTDTQYF. The CDR3 coding sequence is TGTGCCAGCAGTTACGCTAGACCTAGCACAGATACGCAGTATTTT. This rearrangement joins TRBV6-2 or TRBV6-3 to TRBJ2-3; D is undetermined. Germline V gene lookup returns CDR1 MNHEY and CDR2 SVGEGT. Trimming took off 2 bases at V and 0 bases at J, with 9 bases between the two ends. This CDR3 is 15 amino acids long.

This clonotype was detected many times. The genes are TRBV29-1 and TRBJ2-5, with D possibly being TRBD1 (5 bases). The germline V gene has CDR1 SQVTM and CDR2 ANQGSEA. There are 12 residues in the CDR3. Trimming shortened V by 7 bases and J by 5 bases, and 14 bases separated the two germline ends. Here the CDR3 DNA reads TGCAGCGCAGGACAACCCGGGGAGACCCAGTACTTC. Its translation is CSAGQPGETQYF.

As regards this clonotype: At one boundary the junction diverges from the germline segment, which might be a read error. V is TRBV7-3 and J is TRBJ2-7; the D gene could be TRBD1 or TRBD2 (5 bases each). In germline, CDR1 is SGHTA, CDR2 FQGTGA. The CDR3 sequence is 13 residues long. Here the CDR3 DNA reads TGTACCAGCAGCTTAACCAGGGACCACGAGCAGTACTTC. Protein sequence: CTSSLTRDHEQYF.

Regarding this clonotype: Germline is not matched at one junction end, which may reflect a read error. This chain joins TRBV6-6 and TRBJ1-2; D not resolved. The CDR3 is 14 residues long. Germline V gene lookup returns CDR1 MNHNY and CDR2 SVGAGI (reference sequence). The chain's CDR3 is CASSYGPSNYGYTF. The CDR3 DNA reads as TGTGCCAGCAGTTACGGACCGTCTAACTATGGTTACACCTTC.

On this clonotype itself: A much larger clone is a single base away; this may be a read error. CDR3 sequence: CASSPGRRTYNEQYF. The CDR3 nucleotides are TGCGCCAGCAGCCCGGGACGCAGAACCTACAATGAGCAGTACTTC. This chain connects TRBV5-1 to TRBJ2-1, with D possibly called TRBD1 or TRBD2 (5 bases each). The tail of the sequence fits TRBJ2-7 better, so the J call may be wrong. Germline assignment: CDR1 SGHRS and CDR2 YFSETQ. The CDR3 sequence is 15 residues long.

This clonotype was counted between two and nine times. CDR3 nucleotide sequence: TGTGCCACCAGTGATCAAAACTTACAGGGGACACCGTACTATGGCTACACCTTC. It yields the protein CATSDQNLQGTPYYGYTF. V is TRBV24-1 and J is TRBJ1-2; 7 bases line up with TRBD1. The length of the CDR3 is 18 residues. V shed 3 bases, J shed 3 bases, and the junction held 15 bases outside the gene matches. CDR1 KGHDR and CDR2 SFDVKD come from the germline V gene.

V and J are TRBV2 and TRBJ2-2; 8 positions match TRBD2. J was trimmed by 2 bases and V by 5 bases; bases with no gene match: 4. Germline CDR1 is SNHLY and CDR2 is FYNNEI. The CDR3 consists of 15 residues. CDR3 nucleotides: TGTGCCAGCAGTTTTAGCGGGGTTAACACCGGGGAGCTGTTTTTT. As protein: CASSFSGVNTGELFF.

CDR3: CASSPVKFPGRKNIQYF. The CDR3 DNA reads as TGTGCCAGCAGCCCCGTCAAATTCCCGGGGCGCAAAAACATTCAGTACTTC. The chain uses TRBV11-2 and TRBJ2-4, with D possibly called TRBD1 or TRBD2 (5 bases each). V dropped 5 bases and J dropped 3 bases, with 20 bases sitting between them. The germline V gene encodes CDR1 SGHAT and CDR2 FQNNGV. The CDR3 totals 17 residues.